This T cell receptor (beta chain) was captured in a study of beta chain features in type 1 diabetes. Whole-study results and caveats: TCRB CDR3s were moderately but significantly shorter in Type 1 diabetes patients in all four CD4+ subsets. With patients and controls alike, PCR might favor shorter templates to an equal degree.

The isolated RNA, all of it, was reverse transcribed, so expressed TCRB transcripts were what got sequenced. Read counts averaged around 3.6 million for samples of naive, central memory and regulatory T cells. TCRdb keeps only in-frame clones here, not all; method: immunoSEQ multiplex PCR. Altogether 970,000 or so clones are present, 15% to 20% being singletons, with the ten largest covering about 0.025%. With regard to this clone: Its target is not known.

CDR3 length equals 17 residues. The ends were cut back, 6 bases at V and 5 bases at J, with 22 bases in the middle. Germline V CDR1 and CDR2: SGHTA, FQGTGA. The clonotype was recovered from a woman between 18 and 30 years old in good health. J is TRBJ2-2 and V is TRBV7-3; D possibly corresponds to TRBD2 (5 bases). Sequencing used naive CD4+ T cells from blood. CDR3 protein: CASRLSPGQSGTGELFF. Here the CDR3 DNA reads TGTGCCAGCAGACTCTCTCCGGGCCAATCGGGGACCGGGGAGCTGTTTTTT.